The 21 T cell receptor beta chains in this list originate from one sample, sequenced in a study of cytomegalovirus exposure and HLA in healthy donors. Sequenced by immunoSEQ multiplex PCR; TCRdb stores in-frame clones only, minus some. The repertoire includes 120,000 or so clones, approximately 91% of them detected once, and 1.5% to 2.5% sits in the top ten. Sequenced input: PBMCs. The receptor source for this set is a woman younger than 35 in good health and CMV-seronegative.

This rearrangement joins TRBV6-1 to TRBJ2-1; D not certain. The CDR3 is 15 amino acids. Per the germline V gene, CDR1 is MNHNS and CDR2 is SASEGT. V was shortened by 5 bases and J by 0 bases, with 11 bases between the two germline ends. This chain's CDR3 is CASSLSRNSYNEQFF. Written as DNA, the CDR3 is TGTGCCAGCAGTCTTAGCCGGAACTCCTACAATGAGCAGTTCTTC.

The CDR3: CASSQRSPNQPQHF. CDR3 DNA sequence: TGCGCCAGCAGCCAAAGGAGTCCCAATCAGCCCCAGCATTTT. V is TRBV4-1 and J is TRBJ1-5; no clear D gene. This CDR3 contains 14 residues. V lost 2 bases, J lost 3 bases, and 8 bases lay in between. The V gene's germline CDR1 is MGHRA and CDR2 YSYEKL.

The gene calls are TRBV13 and TRBJ2-7, with 12 bases fitting TRBD2. V dropped 2 bases and J dropped 6; count of bases not matched to a gene: 11. The CDR3 is 17 amino acids. CDR1 and CDR2 from the germline V gene are PRHDT and FYEKMQ (reference sequence). The CDR3 loop reads CASSLRGLAGWAPEQYF. The CDR3 coding sequence is TGTGCCAGCAGCTTAAGAGGACTAGCGGGATGGGCCCCCGAGCAGTACTTC. The complete variable domain, with remaining parts taken from reference TRBV13 and TRBJ2-7, reads AAGVIQSPRHLIKEKRETATLKCYPIPRHDTVYWYQQGPGQDPQFLISFYEKMQSDKGSIPDRFSAQQFSDYHSELNMSSLELGDSALYFCASSLRGLAGWAPEQYFGPGTRLTVT.

The chain employs TRBV5-4 and TRBJ2-7, with TRBD1 as a possible D gene (6 bases). This CDR3 is built from 16 residues. V lost 3 bases, J lost 7 bases, and 23 bases lay in between. Germline values: CDR1 SGHNT, CDR2 YYREEE (reference sequence). CDR3 in amino acids: CASSYSSGTGQGEQYF. The CDR3 nucleotides read TGTGCCAGCAGCTACTCTTCCGGGACGGGGCAGGGGGAGCAGTACTTC. Filled out from reference TRBV5-4 and TRBJ2-7, the complete variable domain reads ETGVTQSPTHLIKTRGQQVTLRCSSQSGHNTVSWYQQALGQGPQFIFQYYREEENGRGNFPPRFSGLQFPNYSSELNVNALELDDSALYLCASSYSSGTGQGEQYFGPGTRLTVT.

J is TRBJ1-1 and V is TRBV13; D may be TRBD1 (6 bases). V was clipped by 5 bases and J by 11 bases, with 21 bases between them. Germline assignment: CDR1 PRHDT and CDR2 FYEKMQ (reference sequence). This CDR3 region has 14 residues. CDR3 loop: CASSPDLRGAGAFF. The CDR3 DNA reads as TGTGCCAGCAGCCCAGACCTTCGGGGGGCTGGGGCTTTCTTT.

This clone was recorded once. CDR3 sequence (DNA): TGCGCCAGCAGCCAAGACAGGGGCCCTCGGTACACCTTC. Translation: CASSQDRGPRYTF. The chain carries TRBV4-1 and TRBJ1-2; D is perhaps TRBD1 (6 bases). V gave up 0 bases and J gave up 11 bases, with 13 bases separating them. Germline V CDR1 and CDR2: MGHRA, YSYEKL. The CDR3 sequence is 13 residues long.

The chain couples TRBV11-3 to TRBJ2-7; 10 bases line up with TRBD2. Per the germline V gene, CDR1 is SGHNT and CDR2 is YENEEA. CDR3 length: 16 residues. Trimming took 5 bases from V and 3 from J; bases not matched to a gene: 10. Here the CDR3 DNA reads TGTGCCAGCAGCCCCCGGAGTAGGACTAGCGGCTACGAGCAGTACTTC. It yields the protein CASSPRSRTSGYEQYF.

The chain joins TRBV29-1 to TRBJ2-1; possible D gene TRBD1, 6 bases. The CDR3 has 11 residues. Germline V lookup: CDR1 SQVTM, CDR2 ANQGSEA. V lost 7 bases to trimming and J lost 8 bases, with 12 bases between them. In DNA form, the CDR3 reads TGCAGCGCTACAGGGAAGGATGAGCAGTTCTTC. Protein product: CSATGKDEQFF.

The CDR3 DNA reads as TGCGCCAGCAGCCAAGATGTGCGGGAGGGCCGGATTGAGCAGTACTTC. Protein product: CASSQDVREGRIEQYF. The V and J genes are TRBV4-1 and TRBJ2-7; 9 bases fit TRBD2. The CDR3 length is 16 residues. Germline lookup yields CDR1 MGHRA and CDR2 YSYEKL. V gave up 0 bases and J gave up 7 bases; unmatched junction bases: 10.

The chain recombines TRBV11-2 with TRBJ2-1; D might be TRBD2 (5 bases). Trimming stripped 5 bases from V and 2 bases from J, with 7 bases between. CDR3 length: 13 amino acids. Per the germline V gene, CDR1 is SGHAT and CDR2 is FQNNGV. This chain's CDR3 is CASSDGTYNEQFF. The CDR3 bases are TGTGCCAGCAGCGACGGGACCTACAATGAGCAGTTCTTC.

The V call is TRBV11-2, the J call TRBJ2-1; D call uncertain. Germline V lookup: CDR1 SGHAT, CDR2 FQNNGV. V shed 2 bases and J shed 4 bases, with 18 bases lying between them. This CDR3 has 17 amino acids. For the CDR3, the DNA is TGTGCCAGCAGCTTAAGATCCGAGAGTCCGTCTTACAATGAGCAGTTCTTC. Translation: CASSLRSESPSYNEQFF.

This sequence joins TRBV6-4 and TRBJ1-1; D unclear. The CDR3 has 14 amino acids. Per germline, CDR1 MRHNA and CDR2 SNTAGT. Trimming cost V 6 bases and J 1 base, with 12 bases left between them. The CDR3 DNA is TGTGCCAGCAGCACTTCCCCAGGGAACACTGAAGCTTTCTTT. It translates to CASSTSPGNTEAFF.

The rearrangement links TRBV19 to TRBJ2-1; D is undetermined. There are 15 residues in the CDR3. Germline V gene lookup returns CDR1 LNHDA and CDR2 SQIVND (reference sequence). Trimming shortened V by 1 base and J by 0 bases, and 7 bases separated the two germline ends. The DNA of the CDR3 is TGTGCCAGTAGTATAGCAGGCGACTCCTACAATGAGCAGTTCTTC. Its protein is CASSIAGDSYNEQFF.

The chain is built from TRBV5-8 and TRBJ2-7; the match to TRBD1 covers 12 bases. Trimming cost V 4 bases and J 7 bases; bases outside gene matches: 6. Per germline, CDR1 SGHTS and CDR2 YDEGEE. The CDR3 has 14 residues. The CDR3 loop reads CASSRGQGAREQYF. The CDR3 DNA follows: TGTGCCAGCAGCCGGGGACAGGGGGCGCGTGAGCAGTACTTC. The whole variable domain, filled in from reference TRBV5-8 and TRBJ2-7, reads EAGVTQSPTHLIKTRGQQATLRCSPISGHTSVYWYQQALGLGLQFLLWYDEGEERNRGNFPPRFSGRQFPNYSSELNVNALELEDSALYLCASSRGQGAREQYFGPGTRLTVT.

This chain joins TRBV5-1 and TRBJ2-5, with TRBD1 matching 8 bases. The CDR3 runs to 14 residues. J was trimmed by 5 bases and V by 7 bases; bases with no gene match: 10. Germline-derived CDR1 and CDR2 are SGHRS and YFSETQ. The CDR3 DNA follows: TGCGCCAGCGCGGGACAGGTCTCGTCGGAGACCCAGTACTTC. Amino acid sequence: CASAGQVSSETQYF.

In its sample, this clone was seen once. V is TRBV11-3 and J is TRBJ2-5, with TRBD2 identical over 14 bases. Germline loops: CDR1 SGHNT, CDR2 YENEEA. Losses at the gene ends were 5 bases for V and 13 bases for J; bases not matched to a gene: 6. The CDR3 loop spans 13 amino acids. The CDR3 region is CASSPGTSGSRYF. The CDR3 DNA follows: TGTGCCAGCAGCCCAGGGACTAGCGGGAGCAGGTACTTC. Full variable domain (remainder filled in from reference TRBV11-3 and TRBJ2-5): EAGVVQSPRYKIIEKKQPVAFWCNPISGHNTLYWYLQNLGQGPELLIRYENEEAVDDSQLPKDRFSAERLKGVDSTLKIQPAELGDSAVYLCASSPGTSGSRYFGPGTRLLVL.

The chain links TRBV29-1 to TRBJ2-7; D not certain. The CDR3 has 15 amino acids. Trimming pared 6 bases from V and 1 base from J, leaving 19 bases between. Germline V gene sequence: CDR1 SQVTM, CDR2 ANQGSEA. CDR3 loop: CSVLKSRSSSYEQYF. The CDR3 coding sequence is TGCAGCGTCCTAAAGAGCAGGTCGTCATCCTACGAGCAGTACTTC.

V and J are TRBV10-3 and TRBJ1-5; tentatively, D is TRBD1 (5 bases). From germline, CDR1 is ENHRY and CDR2 SYGVKD. Trimming pared 4 bases from V and 9 bases from J, leaving 16 bases between. There are 14 residues in the CDR3. Here the CDR3 reads CAISGSAREPPQHF. The CDR3, as DNA: TGTGCCATCAGTGGGTCGGCCAGGGAACCGCCCCAGCATTTT.

The J gene is TRBJ2-7, the V gene TRBV15, with 8 bases matching TRBD1. Per the germline V gene, CDR1 is LNHNV and CDR2 is YYDKDF (reference sequence). The CDR3 is 13 amino acids. With V trimmed by 0 bases and J by 6 bases, 1 base remained unmatched. The CDR3 nucleotides are TGTGCCACCAGCAGAGACAGGGGGCGCGAGCAGTACTTC. It yields the protein CATSRDRGREQYF. Full variable domain (missing parts from reference TRBV15 and TRBJ2-7): DAMVIQNPRYQVTQFGKPVTLSCSQTLNHNVMYWYQQKSSQAPKLLFHYYDKDFNNEADTPDNFQSRRPNTSFCFLDIRSPGLGDTAMYLCATSRDRGREQYFGPGTRLTVT.

The V and J genes are TRBV5-1 and TRBJ1-5; 9 positions agree with TRBD1. This CDR3 is built from 14 residues. Germline V gene data show CDR1 as SGHRS and CDR2 as YFSETQ. Losses at the gene ends were 0 bases for V and 5 bases for J; bases not matched to a gene: 0. CDR3 in amino acids: CASSLGTGDQPQHF. Written as DNA, the CDR3 is TGCGCCAGCAGCTTGGGGACAGGGGATCAGCCCCAGCATTTT. Supplemented by reference TRBV5-1 and TRBJ1-5, the full variable domain reads KAGVTQTPRYLIKTRGQQVTLSCSPISGHRSVSWYQQTPGQGLQFLFEYFSETQRNKGNFPGRFSGRQFSNSRSEMNVSTLELGDSALYLCASSLGTGDQPQHFGDGTRLSIL.

This chain joins TRBV5-1 and TRBJ2-7; D may be TRBD2 (5 bases). Between the trimmed V and J ends, which lost 2 bases and 4 bases, there was a span of 10 bases. The CDR3 contains 13 residues. Germline V lookup: CDR1 SGHRS, CDR2 YFSETQ. CDR3: CASSFYSGYEQYF. CDR3 bases: TGCGCCAGCAGCTTCTATTCGGGATACGAGCAGTACTTC. Full variable domain (rest looked up from reference TRBV5-1 and TRBJ2-7): KAGVTQTPRYLIKTRGQQVTLSCSPISGHRSVSWYQQTPGQGLQFLFEYFSETQRNKGNFPGRFSGRQFSNSRSEMNVSTLELGDSALYLCASSFYSGYEQYFGPGTRLTVT.